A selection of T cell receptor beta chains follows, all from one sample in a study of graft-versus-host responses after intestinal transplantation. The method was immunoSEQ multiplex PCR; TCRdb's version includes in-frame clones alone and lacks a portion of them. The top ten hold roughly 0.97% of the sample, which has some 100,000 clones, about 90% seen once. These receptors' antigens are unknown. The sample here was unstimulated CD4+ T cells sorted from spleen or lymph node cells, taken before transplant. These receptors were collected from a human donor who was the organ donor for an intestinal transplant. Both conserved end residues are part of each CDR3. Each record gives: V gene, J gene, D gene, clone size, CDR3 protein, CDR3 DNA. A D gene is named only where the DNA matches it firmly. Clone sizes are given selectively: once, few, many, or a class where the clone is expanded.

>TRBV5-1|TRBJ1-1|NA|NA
CASSADGERNTEAFF
TGCGCCAGCAGCGCTGACGGGGAGCGGAACACTGAAGCTTTCTTT
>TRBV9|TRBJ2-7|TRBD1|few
CASSVRGDSFDEQYF
TGTGCCAGCAGCGTTAGAGGGGACAGCTTCGACGAGCAGTACTTC
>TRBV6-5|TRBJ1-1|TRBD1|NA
CASSRTGSRAFF
TGTGCCAGCAGCCGGACAGGTTCTCGGGCTTTCTTT
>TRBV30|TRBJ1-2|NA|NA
CAWRQQDIYGYTF
TGTGCCTGGAGACAACAGGATATCTATGGCTACACCTTC
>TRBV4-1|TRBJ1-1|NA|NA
CASSQVYREPEAFF
TGCGCCAGCAGCCAAGTTTACAGGGAACCTGAAGCTTTCTTT
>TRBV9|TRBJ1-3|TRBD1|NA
CASSVRQGSSGNTIYF
TGTGCCAGCAGCGTCCGACAGGGTAGCTCTGGAAACACCATATATTTT
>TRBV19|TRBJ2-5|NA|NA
CASSSLWGPVRETQYF
TGTGCCAGTAGTAGTCTCTGGGGACCGGTGAGGGAGACCCAGTACTTC
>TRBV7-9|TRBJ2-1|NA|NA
CASSPRKGNEQFF
TGTGCCAGCAGCCCCCGGAAGGGCAATGAGCAGTTCTTC
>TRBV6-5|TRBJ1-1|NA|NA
CASSYSEDTEAFF
TGTGCCAGCAGTTACTCGGAGGACACTGAAGCTTTCTTT
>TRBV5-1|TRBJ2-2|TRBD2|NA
CASSTWTSGGNTGELFF
TGCGCCAGCAGCACCTGGACTAGCGGGGGTAACACCGGGGAGCTGTTTTTT
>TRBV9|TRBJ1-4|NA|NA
CASSEGGNNEKLFF
TGTGCCAGCAGCGAGGGGGGGAATAATGAAAAACTGTTTTTT
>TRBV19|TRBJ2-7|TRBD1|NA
CASSFRDRSYEQYF
TGTGCCAGTAGTTTCCGGGACAGGTCCTACGAGCAGTACTTC
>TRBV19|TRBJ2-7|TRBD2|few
CASSIPGGNYEQYF
TGTGCCAGTAGTATACCGGGGGGGAACTACGAGCAGTACTTC
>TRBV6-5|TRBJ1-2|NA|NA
CASSYGEVSGYTF
TGTGCCAGCAGTTATGGCGAGGTGTCCGGCTACACCTTC
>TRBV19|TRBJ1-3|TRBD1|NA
CASVSTGVGNTIYF
TGTGCCAGTGTCTCAACAGGGGTTGGAAACACCATATATTTT
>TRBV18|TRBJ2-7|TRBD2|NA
CASSPGTSGGSYEQYF
TGTGCCAGCTCCCCTGGGACTAGCGGGGGTTCCTACGAGCAGTACTTC